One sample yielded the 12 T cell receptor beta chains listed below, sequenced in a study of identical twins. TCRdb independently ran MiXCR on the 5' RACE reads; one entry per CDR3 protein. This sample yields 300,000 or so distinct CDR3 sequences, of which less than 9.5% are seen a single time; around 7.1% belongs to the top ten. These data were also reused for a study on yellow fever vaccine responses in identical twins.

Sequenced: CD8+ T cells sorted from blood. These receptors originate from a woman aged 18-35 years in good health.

Here the CDR3 reads CASIPTGSNSPLHF. The CDR3 DNA follows: TGCGCCAGCATACCGACAGGATCCAATTCACCCCTCCACTTT. This sequence joins TRBV10-2 and TRBJ1-6; D is perhaps TRBD1 (6 bases). In germline, CDR1 is WSHSY, CDR2 SAAADI. The CDR3 is 14 amino acids. Deletions cut 7 bases from V and 7 bases from J, with 14 bases between.

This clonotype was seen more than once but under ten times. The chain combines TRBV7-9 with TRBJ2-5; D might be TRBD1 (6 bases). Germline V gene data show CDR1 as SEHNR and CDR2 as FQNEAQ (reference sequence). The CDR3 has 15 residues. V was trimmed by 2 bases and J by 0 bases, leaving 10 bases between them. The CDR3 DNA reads TGTGCCAGCAGCTTACCGACAGGAGACCAAGAGACCCAGTACTTC. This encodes CASSLPTGDQETQYF.

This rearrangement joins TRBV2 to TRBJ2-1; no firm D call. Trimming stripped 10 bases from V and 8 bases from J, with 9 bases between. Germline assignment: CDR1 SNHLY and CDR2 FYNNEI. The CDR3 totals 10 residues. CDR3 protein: CATSGYEQFF. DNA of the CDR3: TGTGCCACCTCGGGCTATGAGCAGTTCTTC.

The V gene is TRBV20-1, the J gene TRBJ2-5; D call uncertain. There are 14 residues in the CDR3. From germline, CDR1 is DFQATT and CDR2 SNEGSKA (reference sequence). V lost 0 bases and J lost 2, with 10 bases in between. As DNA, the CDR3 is TGCAGTGCTAGAGATCATTACAGACAAGAGACCCAGTACTTC. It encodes CSARDHYRQETQYF.

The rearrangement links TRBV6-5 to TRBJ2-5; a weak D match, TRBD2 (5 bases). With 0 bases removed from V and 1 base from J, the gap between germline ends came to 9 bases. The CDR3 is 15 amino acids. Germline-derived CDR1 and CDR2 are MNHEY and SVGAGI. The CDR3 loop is CASSYSSGLQETQYF. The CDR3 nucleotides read TGTGCCAGCAGTTACTCTTCAGGACTCCAAGAGACCCAGTACTTC.

The chain's CDR3 is CASKGFLYSIEGYTF. As DNA, the CDR3 is TGCGCCAGCAAGGGATTCTTGTATAGCATAGAAGGCTACACCTTC. The chain employs TRBV5-1 and TRBJ1-2; D gene uncertain. The germline V and J ends were trimmed by 6 bases and 8 bases, with 23 bases remaining between them. The CDR3 spans 15 residues. Germline V lookup: CDR1 SGHRS, CDR2 YFSETQ.

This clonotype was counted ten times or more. The CDR3 spells CASSLAGADYGYTF. The CDR3 coding sequence is TGTGCCAGCAGTTTGGCGGGGGCGGATTATGGCTACACCTTC. The chain uses TRBV12-3 or TRBV12-4 and TRBJ1-2, with D possibly matching TRBD1 (6 bases). V dropped 3 bases and J dropped 5 bases, with 13 bases sitting between them. CDR3 size: 14 residues.

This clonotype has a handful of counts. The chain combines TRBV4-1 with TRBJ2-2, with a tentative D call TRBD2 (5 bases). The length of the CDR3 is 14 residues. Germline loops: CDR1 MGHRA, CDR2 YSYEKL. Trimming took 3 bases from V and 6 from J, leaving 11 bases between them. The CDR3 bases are TGCGCCAGCAGCCAGGCGGTGAGGGCCGGGGAGCTGTTTTTT. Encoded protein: CASSQAVRAGELFF.

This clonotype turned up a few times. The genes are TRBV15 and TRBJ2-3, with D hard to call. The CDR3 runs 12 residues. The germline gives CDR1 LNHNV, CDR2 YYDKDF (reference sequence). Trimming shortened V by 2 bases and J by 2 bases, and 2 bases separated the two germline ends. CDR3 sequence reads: CATSRITDTQYF. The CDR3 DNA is TGTGCCACCAGCAGAATCACAGATACGCAGTATTTT.

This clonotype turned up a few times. Written as DNA, the CDR3 is TGTGCCAGCAGCTTTATAAAGACAGGGCGGAAAAGGGAGACCCAGTACTTC. Protein product: CASSFIKTGRKRETQYF. The rearrangement links TRBV7-4 to TRBJ2-5; 7 nucleotides match TRBD1. The V and J ends lost 3 bases and 5 bases, in that order; junction bases with no gene match: 15. The length of the CDR3 is 17 residues. Germline CDR1 SGHVT, CDR2 SQSDAQ.

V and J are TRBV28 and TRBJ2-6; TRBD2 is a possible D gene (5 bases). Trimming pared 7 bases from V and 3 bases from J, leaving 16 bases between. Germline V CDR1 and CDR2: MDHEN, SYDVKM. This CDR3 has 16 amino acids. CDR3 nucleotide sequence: TGTGCCAGCACTCCTATCCGGGGTCGTGGGGCCAACGTCCTGACTTTC. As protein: CASTPIRGRGANVLTF.

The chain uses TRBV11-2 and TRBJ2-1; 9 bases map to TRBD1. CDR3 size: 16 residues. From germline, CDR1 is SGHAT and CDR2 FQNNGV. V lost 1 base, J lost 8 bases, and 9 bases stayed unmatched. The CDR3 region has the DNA TGTGCCAGCAGCTTAGCCCCCCCGGGACAGGGTTATGAGCAGTTCTTC. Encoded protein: CASSLAPPGQGYEQFF.